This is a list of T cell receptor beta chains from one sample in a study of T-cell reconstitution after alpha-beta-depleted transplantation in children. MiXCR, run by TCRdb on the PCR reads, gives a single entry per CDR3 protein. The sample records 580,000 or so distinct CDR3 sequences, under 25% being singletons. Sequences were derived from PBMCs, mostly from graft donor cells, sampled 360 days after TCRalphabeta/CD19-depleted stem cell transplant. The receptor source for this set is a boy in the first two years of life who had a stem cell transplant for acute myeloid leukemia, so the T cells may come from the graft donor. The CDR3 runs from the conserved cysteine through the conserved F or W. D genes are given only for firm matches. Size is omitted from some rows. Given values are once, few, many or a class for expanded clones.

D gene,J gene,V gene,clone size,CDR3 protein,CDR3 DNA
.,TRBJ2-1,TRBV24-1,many,CATSDSRGYNEQFF,TGTGCCACCAGTGATTCCCGGGGCTACAATGAGCAGTTCTTC
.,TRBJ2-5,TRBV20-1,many,CSARVPIGTVRETQYF,TGCAGTGCTAGAGTTCCCATCGGGACGGTGAGAGAGACCCAGTACTTC
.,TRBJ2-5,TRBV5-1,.,CASSLGGGLQETQYF,TGCGCCAGCAGCTTGGGTGGGGGGCTCCAAGAGACCCAGTACTTC
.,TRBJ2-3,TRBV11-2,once,CASIFGTSLTTDTQYF,TGTGCCAGCATATTTGGGACTTCCCTAACCACAGATACGCAGTATTTT
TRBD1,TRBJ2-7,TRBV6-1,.,CASSRDRGSNYEQYF,TGTGCCAGCAGCCGTGACAGGGGTAGTAACTACGAGCAGTACTTC
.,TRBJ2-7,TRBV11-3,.,CASSHMSTGNYEQYF,TGTGCCAGCAGCCACATGTCGACAGGAAACTACGAGCAGTACTTC
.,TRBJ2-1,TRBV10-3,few,CAISSGEGNEQFF,TGTGCCATCAGCAGCGGAGAAGGGAATGAGCAGTTCTTC
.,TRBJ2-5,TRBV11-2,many,CASSLRSGWETQYF,TGTGCCAGCAGTTTACGCAGCGGCTGGGAGACCCAGTACTTC
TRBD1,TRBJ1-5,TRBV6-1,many,CASRDGLGGGYGNQPQHF,TGTGCCAGCAGAGACGGCTTAGGGGGCGGGTATGGCAATCAGCCCCAGCATTTT
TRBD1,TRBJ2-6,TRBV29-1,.,CSVLRDRGTGANVLTF,TGCAGCGTCCTCAGGGACAGGGGTACTGGGGCCAACGTCCTGACTTTC
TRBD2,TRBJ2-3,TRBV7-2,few,CASSFMAGGDTQYF,TGTGCCAGCAGCTTTATGGCGGGGGGAGATACGCAGTATTTT
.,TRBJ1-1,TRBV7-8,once,CASSLSGAHTEAFF,TGTGCCAGCAGCCTATCAGGGGCGCACACTGAAGCTTTCTTT
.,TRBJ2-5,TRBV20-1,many,CSASIAETQYF,TGCAGTGCTAGTATAGCGGAGACCCAGTACTTC
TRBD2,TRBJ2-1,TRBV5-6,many,CASSFASGGHYNEQFF,TGTGCCAGCAGCTTTGCGAGCGGGGGGCACTACAATGAGCAGTTCTTC
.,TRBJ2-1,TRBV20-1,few,CSARSTAYSSYNEQFF,TGCAGTGCTAGATCGACGGCTTACAGCTCCTACAATGAGCAGTTCTTC
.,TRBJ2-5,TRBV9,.,CASSVAGGRQTQYF,TGTGCCAGCAGCGTAGCTGGGGGCAGACAGACCCAGTACTTC
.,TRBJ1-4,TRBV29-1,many,CSVDGANEKLFF,TGCAGCGTTGACGGGGCGAATGAAAAACTGTTTTTT